Each of the 26 T cell receptor beta chains below was sequenced from the same sample in a study of blood T cell repertoires in COVID-19. Generated by immunoSEQ multiplex PCR, the TCRdb table keeps only in-frame clones and is missing some. The sample comprises 100,000 or so clones, approximately 92% of which are singletons, and around 6% rests with the top ten. The specimen sequenced was peripheral blood. Every receptor here comes from a man between 65 and 85 years old with acute or convalescent COVID-19.

The CDR3 region has the DNA TGTGCCAGCAGCGAGGGGACAGGGCGGGCTGAGCAGTTCTTC. Protein sequence: CASSEGTGRAEQFF. The chain joins TRBV9 to TRBJ2-1; 9 nucleotides match TRBD1. V lost 3 bases to trimming and J lost 9 bases; unmatched junction nucleotides: 7. The CDR3 covers 14 residues. In germline, CDR1 is SGDLS, CDR2 YYNGEE. The variable domain in full, with the rest retrieved from reference TRBV9 and TRBJ2-1, is DSGVTQTPKHLITATGQRVTLRCSPRSGDLSVYWYQQSLDQGLQFLIQYYNGEERAKGNILERFSAQQFPDLHSELNLSSLELGDSALYFCASSEGTGRAEQFFGPGTRLTVL.

The genes are TRBV4-2 and TRBJ1-5, with D possibly being TRBD1 (5 bases). The CDR3 is 15 residues long. V shed 0 bases and J shed 3 bases, with 9 bases lying between them. Germline V gives CDR1 LGHNA, CDR2 YNFKEQ. CDR3 coding DNA: TGTGCCAGCAGCCAAGACCGACAGATCAATCAGCCCCAGCATTTT. Translated, it gives CASSQDRQINQPQHF.

The chain carries TRBV5-1 and TRBJ1-4, with 11 bases identical to TRBD1. The V segment lost 7 bases and the J segment 8 bases; nucleotides outside the gene matches: 7. The length of the CDR3 is 14 residues. Germline CDR1 is SGHRS and CDR2 is YFSETQ. In nucleotides, the CDR3 is TGCGCCAGCGGACAGGGGGCGGGAGGAGAAAAACTGTTTTTT. It is translated as CASGQGAGGEKLFF.

The chain has TRBV4-1 and TRBJ2-7; 7 nucleotides agree with TRBD1. The V gene's germline CDR1 is MGHRA and CDR2 YSYEKL. V trimming: 0 bases; J trimming: 2 bases; junction bases outside the gene matches: 10. This CDR3 has 17 residues. The CDR3 DNA reads as TGCGCCAGCAGCCAAGATCTCCTAACAGGGACAGCCTACGAGCAGTACTTC. This gives the protein CASSQDLLTGTAYEQYF.

The V gene is TRBV7-2, the J gene TRBJ1-3, with D tentatively TRBD1 (5 bases). Trimming removed 5 bases at V and 0 bases at J, with 17 bases between. Germline V lookup: CDR1 SGHTA, CDR2 FQGNSA. CDR3 size: 17 residues. As DNA, the CDR3 is TGTGCCAGCAGCGGGGGGATAGGGGACTTCTCTGGAAACACCATATATTTT. Protein product: CASSGGIGDFSGNTIYF.

V usage is TRBV7-6 and J usage is TRBJ2-3, with TRBD2 as a possible D gene (6 bases). The CDR3 is made up of 15 amino acids. Germline CDR1 is SGHVS and CDR2 is FNYEAQ. The V gene lost 5 bases and the J gene lost 1 base, with 13 bases spanning the gap. The CDR3 nucleotides are TGTGCCAGCAGCCGTCGTTGGGAGGGCACAGATACGCAGTATTTT. This translates into CASSRRWEGTDTQYF.

V usage is TRBV9 and J usage is TRBJ2-5; unclear D gene. Germline V gene data show CDR1 as SGDLS and CDR2 as YYNGEE. The CDR3 runs 16 residues. V lost 3 bases, J lost 2 bases, and 17 bases lay in between. CDR3: CASSADIDRLQETQYF. In DNA, the CDR3 is TGTGCCAGCAGCGCCGACATTGACCGATTGCAAGAGACCCAGTACTTC.

V is TRBV19 and J is TRBJ2-7; D unresolved. Germline V gene sequence: CDR1 LNHDA, CDR2 SQIVND (reference sequence). Trimming stripped 3 bases from V and 6 bases from J, with 15 bases between. The CDR3 is 14 residues long. CDR3 loop: CASSIGTASREQYF. The CDR3 region has the DNA TGTGCCAGTAGTATTGGCACCGCCTCCCGCGAGCAGTACTTC.

The V call is TRBV5-1, the J call TRBJ2-1; 8 bases are a match to TRBD1. The junction had 7 bases not matched to a gene; V was cut back by 0 bases and J by 5 bases. The CDR3 loop spans 16 amino acids. From germline, CDR1 is SGHRS and CDR2 YFSETQ. In DNA, the CDR3 is TGCGCCAGCAGCTTGGCCAGTCTCAGGGGGCACAATGAGCAGTTCTTC. Amino acids: CASSLASLRGHNEQFF.

This CDR3 is CASSQDVLSGNTIYF. Here the CDR3 DNA reads TGTGCCAGCAGCCAGGATGTCCTCTCTGGAAACACCATATATTTT. This chain uses TRBV6-5 with TRBJ1-3; D is undetermined. CDR3 length: 15 amino acids. The germline V and J ends were trimmed by 6 bases and 0 bases, with 12 bases remaining between them. Germline V gene lookup returns CDR1 MNHEY and CDR2 SVGAGI.

This chain links TRBV7-2 with TRBJ1-1; maybe TRBD1 (5 bases). Germline V gene sequence: CDR1 SGHTA, CDR2 FQGNSA. The CDR3 extends over 13 amino acids. Deletions cut 1 base from V and 6 bases from J, with 9 bases between. CDR3 in DNA: TGTGCCAGCAGCTTAGGTAGACAGCCTGAAGCTTTCTTT. Amino acids: CASSLGRQPEAFF. Using reference TRBV7-2 and TRBJ1-1 for the parts outside the CDR3, the full variable domain is GAGVSQSPSNKVTEKGKDVELRCDPISGHTALYWYRQSLGQGLEFLIYFQGNSAPDKSGLPSDRFSAERTGGSVSTLTIQRTQQEDSAVYLCASSLGRQPEAFFGQGTRLTVV.

This CDR3 is CASSVGWAYGGRDYGYTF. The CDR3 nucleotides read TGTGCCAGCAGCGTAGGATGGGCCTATGGAGGGCGCGACTATGGCTACACCTTC. This chain links TRBV9 with TRBJ1-2; the D is unclear. Between the trimmed V and J ends, which lost 0 bases and 3 bases, there was a span of 21 bases. From germline, CDR1 is SGDLS and CDR2 YYNGEE. The CDR3 spans 18 residues.

The chain recombines TRBV2 with TRBJ1-1; D ambiguous. The CDR3 spans 13 residues. Trimming left V 5 bases short and J 2 bases short, with 9 bases between. Germline V lookup: CDR1 SNHLY, CDR2 FYNNEI. CDR3 nucleotides: TGTGCCAGCAGTAGGACTTCTAACACTGAAGCTTTCTTT. Translating it yields CASSRTSNTEAFF.

The chain has TRBV19 and TRBJ1-5, with D perhaps matching TRBD1 (5 bases). CDR3 length equals 16 residues. In germline, CDR1 is LNHDA, CDR2 SQIVND (reference sequence). Trimming removed 3 bases from V and 1 base from J, with 13 bases in between. DNA for the CDR3: TGTGCCAGTAGTATGGGGGGGGACGGGAGCAATCAGCCCCAGCATTTT. This gives the protein CASSMGGDGSNQPQHF. Full variable domain (remainder filled in from reference TRBV19 and TRBJ1-5): DGGITQSPKYLFRKEGQNVTLSCEQNLNHDAMYWYRQDPGQGLRLIYYSQIVNDFQKGDIAEGYSVSREKKESFPLTVTSAQKNPTAFYLCASSMGGDGSNQPQHFGDGTRLSIL.

This rearrangement joins TRBV7-2 to TRBJ2-3; the match to TRBD2 covers 7 bases. CDR1 and CDR2 (germline): SGHTA, FQGNSA. V shed 6 bases and J 3 bases; nucleotides not matched to a gene: 3. This CDR3 spans 13 amino acids. CDR3 region: CASRLRGTDTQYF. DNA of the CDR3: TGTGCCAGCAGGTTGCGGGGGACAGATACGCAGTATTTT.

V usage is TRBV5-1 and J usage is TRBJ1-3; TRBD1 aligns across 9 bases. J was trimmed by 9 bases and V by 1 base; bases with no gene match: 5. Per the germline V gene, CDR1 is SGHRS and CDR2 is YFSETQ. The CDR3 is 14 residues long. This CDR3 reads CASSLRDRVSTIYF. The CDR3 DNA reads as TGCGCCAGCAGCTTGAGGGACAGGGTCAGCACCATATATTTT.

This clone has just one count. This chain uses TRBV28 with TRBJ1-1, with a tentative D call TRBD1 (5 bases). With 6 bases removed from V and 6 bases from J, the gap between germline ends came to 17 bases. Germline V gene sequence: CDR1 MDHEN, CDR2 SYDVKM. The CDR3 spans 14 residues. CDR3 DNA sequence: TGTGCCAGCAGCCTAAGACAGTTTCAATCTGAAGCTTTCTTT. Translated: CASSLRQFQSEAFF.

This chain connects TRBV27 to TRBJ2-7; 7 bases are a match to TRBD1. V lost 0 bases, J lost 0 bases, and 2 bases stayed unmatched. Germline CDR1 and CDR2: MNHEY and SMNVEV (reference sequence). The length of the CDR3 is 15 residues. CDR3 nucleotide sequence: TGTGCCAGCAGTTTATCGGGGACAGACTCCTACGAGCAGTACTTC. Its protein is CASSLSGTDSYEQYF.

V is TRBV28 and J is TRBJ1-5; D gene ambiguous. Deletions cut 6 bases from V and 0 bases from J, with 15 bases between. CDR1 is MDHEN and CDR2 is SYDVKM in the germline V gene. The CDR3 has 16 amino acids. The chain's CDR3 is CASREAGGGSNQPQHF. The CDR3 coding sequence is TGTGCCAGCAGGGAGGCGGGAGGAGGTAGCAATCAGCCCCAGCATTTT.

V and J are TRBV20-1 and TRBJ1-2; perhaps TRBD1 as D (5 bases). CDR1 is DFQATT and CDR2 is SNEGSKA in the germline V gene (reference sequence). CDR3 length: 13 amino acids. The V and J ends lost 3 bases and 7 bases respectively, with 15 bases between them. Here the CDR3 reads CSASMGQSSGYTF. CDR3 coding DNA: TGCAGTGCTAGTATGGGGCAGTCCAGTGGCTACACCTTC.

V gene TRBV27 combines with J gene TRBJ1-2; 9 positions match TRBD1. Trimming cost V 2 bases and J 4 bases; bases outside gene matches: 8. The CDR3 spans 16 residues. Per germline, CDR1 MNHEY and CDR2 SMNVEV (reference sequence). The CDR3 DNA sequence: TGTGCCAGCAGTTTAACCCCACAGGGGGCTGGCTATGGCTACACCTTC. This translates into CASSLTPQGAGYGYTF.

J is TRBJ1-3 and V is TRBV4-3; D remains ambiguous. Trimming removed 0 bases at V and 1 base at J, with 7 bases between. The CDR3 length is 15 residues. Germline CDR1 and CDR2: LGHNA and YSLEER. CDR3 bases: TGCGCCAGCAGCCAAGATCCAGGTTCTGGAAACACCATATATTTT. It specifies CASSQDPGSGNTIYF.

The chain joins TRBV6-4 to TRBJ2-1, with D possibly being TRBD2 (6 bases). The CDR3 extends over 12 amino acids. V dropped 3 bases and J dropped 6 bases, with 6 bases sitting between them. Germline V lookup: CDR1 MRHNA, CDR2 SNTAGT. The DNA for the CDR3 is TGTGCCAGCAGTGAGGGGGGCAATGAGCAGTTCTTC. Its translation is CASSEGGNEQFF.

The V call is TRBV30, the J call TRBJ2-7; 7 nucleotides align to TRBD1. Germline V lookup: CDR1 GTSNPN, CDR2 SVGIG (reference sequence). This CDR3 is 16 amino acids long. The trim removed 0 bases at V and 4 bases at J, leaving 12 bases unmatched. The CDR3 nucleotides read TGTGCCTGGAGTGTAGCACAGGGGAAGGTCCGATACGAGCAGTACTTC. It encodes CAWSVAQGKVRYEQYF.

The chain carries TRBV5-8 and TRBJ2-3; tentative D call: TRBD1 (5 bases). The CDR3 totals 14 residues. Per the germline V gene, CDR1 is SGHTS and CDR2 is YDEGEE. V shed 4 bases and J shed 4 bases, with 13 bases lying between them. The CDR3 sequence is CASSPHWGSDTQYF. The CDR3 bases are TGTGCCAGCAGCCCTCATTGGGGCTCAGATACGCAGTATTTT.

This chain joins TRBV7-9 and TRBJ1-2; no clear D gene. Looked up from germline, CDR1 is SEHNR and CDR2 is FQNEAQ (reference sequence). The CDR3 has 15 amino acids. V was trimmed by 2 bases and J by 8 bases, leaving 18 bases between them. This CDR3 is CASSLQTMNLLGYTF. CDR3 bases: TGTGCCAGCAGCTTACAGACAATGAACCTTCTCGGCTACACCTTC.